These 9 T cell receptor beta chains share one sample of origin, sequenced in a study of Graves' ophthalmopathy and Graves' hyperthyroidism (dated by TCRdb to the late 2010s). Sequencer: Illumina HiSeq 2000. For repertoire sequencing, the TCR beta CDR3 regions were amplified from RNA transcripts. The first round of RT-PCR was done with HTBI primers and the Qiagen OneStep RT-PCR kit, and was followed by a second round of multiplex PCR, then size selection and purification. TCRdb redid the processing of the public reads, applying fastp at Q25 and MiXCR, and retained in-frame beta chains. Identical CDR3 protein sequences are pooled into one entry, listed with their most common genes and DNA. This sample gives 900,000 to 1,200,000 distinct CDR3 sequences in total; about two fifths of them show up just once. The ten largest account for approximately 12% of the sample. The sequenced sample consisted of peripheral blood or thyroid tissue (not recorded which). Receptors were obtained from an adult man with Graves' hyperthyroidism.

As to this clonotype: Since the CDR3 does not end with the conserved phenylalanine or tryptophan, this likely comes from a read error. The CDR3 protein is CASSQQGGQETQYL. CDR3 bases: TGCGCCAGCAGCCAACAGGGGGGCCAAGAGACCCAGTACCTC. J is TRBJ2-5 and V is TRBV7-9; 8 nucleotides line up with TRBD1. Looked up from germline, CDR1 is SEHNR and CDR2 is FQNEAQ (reference sequence). CDR3 length: 14 amino acids.

This clonotype came up a few times. The CDR3 is CASSQEPVHGELFF. The CDR3 DNA reads as TGCGCCAGCAGCCAAGAACCGGTACACGGGGAGCTGTTTTTT. The chain is built from TRBV4-3 and TRBJ2-2; D not certain. V was cut by 0 bases and J by 7 bases, with 9 bases left in between. CDR3 size: 14 residues. The germline CDR1 and CDR2 sequences are LGHNA and YSLEER.

The chain combines TRBV19 with TRBJ1-5; TRBD1 matches 7 bases. The V and J ends lost 4 bases and 0 bases, in that order; junction bases with no gene match: 6. CDR3 length equals 16 residues. In germline, CDR1 is LNHDA, CDR2 SQIVND (reference sequence). CDR3 amino acids: CASSTTTGLSNQPQHF. The CDR3 DNA reads as TGTGCCAGTAGTACTACGACAGGGCTTAGCAATCAGCCCCAGCATTTT. The whole variable domain, remainder taken from reference TRBV19 and TRBJ1-5, is DGGITQSPKYLFRKEGQNVTLSCEQNLNHDAMYWYRQDPGQGLRLIYYSQIVNDFQKGDIAEGYSVSREKKESFPLTVTSAQKNPTAFYLCASSTTTGLSNQPQHFGDGTRLSIL.

This clonotype turned up a few times. The rearrangement joins TRBV14 to TRBJ2-7, with 10 nucleotides matching TRBD2. This CDR3 has 15 amino acids. CDR1 is SGHDN and CDR2 is FVKESK in the germline V gene. The ends lost 2 bases at V and 4 bases at J; junction bases unmatched: 5. CDR3 nucleotides: TGTGCCAGCAGCCAACTAGCGGGAGTAGCTTACGAGCAGTACTTC. Protein: CASSQLAGVAYEQYF.

This clonotype was seen repeatedly, ten times or more. V gene TRBV2 combines with J gene TRBJ2-2; D gene unclear. This CDR3 has 13 residues. Per the germline V gene, CDR1 is SNHLY and CDR2 is FYNNEI. The V end lost 4 bases, the J end lost 5 bases, and 8 bases lay between the germline ends. The CDR3 coding sequence is TGTGCCAGCAGTGCCCTAGTGACCGGGGAGCTGTTTTTT. Its protein product is CASSALVTGELFF.

This clonotype turned up a few times. V gene TRBV10-3 combines with J gene TRBJ2-7, with 13 positions matching TRBD2. The germline CDR1 and CDR2 sequences are ENHRY and SYGVKD. This CDR3 is built from 17 residues. The V segment lost 4 bases and the J segment 1 base; nucleotides outside the gene matches: 7. This CDR3 reads CAISARTSGGGSYEQYF. In DNA form, the CDR3 reads TGTGCCATCAGTGCGAGGACTAGCGGGGGAGGGTCCTACGAGCAGTACTTC.

The chain combines TRBV11-1 with TRBJ2-7, with a possible D match to TRBD2 (6 bases). The V and J ends lost 7 bases and 3 bases respectively, with 19 bases between them. The CDR3 has 15 residues. The V gene's germline CDR1 is SGHAT and CDR2 FQDESV (reference sequence). CDR3 coding DNA: TGTGCCAGCAAGCGGGCTCAGGAACTAAACTACGAGCAGTACTTC. The encoded protein is CASKRAQELNYEQYF. Filled out from reference TRBV11-1 and TRBJ2-7, the complete variable domain reads EAEVAQSPRYKITEKSQAVAFWCDPISGHATLYWYRQILGQGPELLVQFQDESVVDDSQLPKDRFSAERLKGVDSTLKIQPAELGDSAMYLCASKRAQELNYEQYFGPGTRLTVT.

V is TRBV24-1 and J is TRBJ2-5; D possibly corresponds to TRBD2 (7 bases). This CDR3 comprises 13 residues. The germline V gene has CDR1 KGHDR and CDR2 SFDVKD. The ends were cut back, 9 bases at V and 5 bases at J, with 15 bases in the middle. The CDR3 DNA follows: TGTGCCACCGGAGGAGGGAGGGGGGAGACCCAGTACTTC. Protein: CATGGGRGETQYF.

This clonotype occurred many times. The rearrangement joins TRBV10-3 to TRBJ2-5; TRBD2 matches at 11 bases. V trimming: 6 bases; J trimming: 1 base; junction bases outside the gene matches: 4. CDR3 length: 15 amino acids. Looked up from germline, CDR1 is ENHRY and CDR2 is SYGVKD. Written as DNA, the CDR3 is TGTGCCATCAGGCCTAGCGGGGGGACCCAAGAGACCCAGTACTTC. It yields the protein CAIRPSGGTQETQYF.